Each of the 19 T cell receptor beta chains below was sequenced from the same sample in a study of blood T cell repertoires in COVID-19. Sequencing was performed with immunoSEQ multiplex PCR; in TCRdb, only in-frame clones are kept and a portion is missing. The sample has some 150,000 clones; around 85% are singletons. The sample consisted of peripheral blood. The receptors come from a woman aged 60 to 75 with COVID-19, enrolled during active disease.

CDR3 protein: CASSQYSGGENNEQFF. In DNA form, the CDR3 reads TGTGCCAGCAGCCAATACAGCGGGGGGGAAAACAATGAGCAGTTCTTC. The rearrangement joins TRBV3-1 (or the pseudogene TRBV3-2) to TRBJ2-1; 10 nucleotides line up with TRBD2. The CDR3 runs 16 residues. The germline CDR1 and CDR2 sequences are LGHDT and YNNKEL (reference sequence). Trimming cost V 2 bases and J 5 bases; bases outside gene matches: 6.

This chain connects TRBV18 to TRBJ2-1; 12 bases align to TRBD1. CDR1 is KGHSH, CDR2 LQKENI, per germline. The CDR3 is made up of 15 amino acids. Trimming at V came to 3 bases and at J to 6 bases, leaving 3 bases not matched to a gene. The CDR3 loop is CASSPGQGAGNEQFF. CDR3 nucleotides: TGTGCCAGCTCACCGGGACAGGGGGCCGGCAATGAGCAGTTCTTC.

The V and J genes are TRBV5-5 and TRBJ2-3; TRBD2 agrees at 13 bases. CDR1 and CDR2 (germline): SGHKS, YYEKEE (reference sequence). CDR3 length: 18 residues. V was pared by 0 bases and J by 0 bases, with 4 bases of the junction left unmatched. CDR3 sequence reads: CASSLELAGGSSTDTQYF. The DNA of the CDR3 is TGTGCCAGCAGCTTGGAACTAGCGGGGGGGTCTAGCACAGATACGCAGTATTTT.

V gene TRBV4-2 combines with J gene TRBJ2-7, with D hard to call. This CDR3 is 15 amino acids long. Deletions cut 0 bases from V and 0 bases from J, with 9 bases between. Germline values: CDR1 LGHNA, CDR2 YNFKEQ. The CDR3 coding sequence is TGTGCCAGCAGCCAAGATGAACAGAGCTCCTACGAGCAGTACTTC. Encoded protein: CASSQDEQSSYEQYF.

The V and J genes are TRBV27 and TRBJ2-4; 10 bases match TRBD1. Per germline, CDR1 MNHEY and CDR2 SMNVEV (reference sequence). J was trimmed by 7 bases and V by 3 bases; bases with no gene match: 6. The length of the CDR3 is 15 residues. CDR3 sequence: CASSFSTGGHNIQYF. The CDR3 DNA follows: TGTGCCAGCAGTTTCTCGACAGGGGGCCACAACATTCAGTACTTC.

This chain joins TRBV6-2 or TRBV6-3 and TRBJ2-3; 11 positions agree with TRBD2. The CDR3 loop spans 15 amino acids. Unmatched junction bases numbered 2, after V lost 6 bases and J lost 0 bases. From germline, CDR1 is MNHEY and CDR2 SVGEGT. CDR3 sequence (DNA): TGTGCCAGCAGCCGACTAGCGGGGAGCACAGATACGCAGTATTTT. It encodes CASSRLAGSTDTQYF.

The chain joins TRBV7-9 to TRBJ2-7; TRBD2 might be the D (7 bases). This CDR3 region has 16 residues. Germline loops: CDR1 SEHNR, CDR2 FQNEAQ (reference sequence). V lost 5 bases and J lost 3, with 20 bases in between. CDR3 in amino acids: CASSPDVGGPHYEQYF. For the CDR3, the DNA is TGTGCCAGCAGCCCCGATGTGGGGGGGCCCCACTACGAGCAGTACTTC.

This clone was observed a handful of times. This chain links TRBV3-1 (or the pseudogene TRBV3-2) with TRBJ2-1; 7 nucleotides match TRBD1. CDR1 and CDR2 from the germline V gene are LGHDT and YNNKEL (reference sequence). This CDR3 spans 11 amino acids. The CDR3 loop is CASQGVNEQFF. The CDR3 coding sequence is TGTGCATCCCAGGGGGTCAATGAGCAGTTCTTC.

The CDR3 reads CASSPRDGGFGYGYTF. The CDR3 DNA reads as TGTGCCAGCAGCCCCCGGGATGGGGGCTTCGGCTATGGCTACACCTTC. This chain links TRBV7-9 with TRBJ1-2, with D maybe TRBD1 (6 bases). CDR3 length: 16 amino acids. Germline CDR1 is SEHNR and CDR2 is FQNEAQ (reference sequence). The V gene lost 5 bases and the J gene lost 4 bases, with 20 bases spanning the gap.

The CDR3 nucleotides are TGTGCCAGCAGCTTGGGAGATTTAAGCGGAAACACCATATATTTT. It translates to CASSLGDLSGNTIYF. The chain is built from TRBV5-4 and TRBJ1-3; D is undetermined. The CDR3 totals 15 residues. Germline assignment: CDR1 SGHNT and CDR2 YYREEE (reference sequence). V was cut by 0 bases and J by 4 bases, with 11 bases left in between.

This chain connects TRBV25-1 to TRBJ1-2, with D perhaps TRBD1 (6 bases). The germline V and J ends were trimmed by 1 base and 8 bases, with 14 bases remaining between them. The CDR3 is 14 amino acids. Looked up from germline, CDR1 is MGHDK and CDR2 is SYGVNS. Here the CDR3 reads CASSEFRGTKGYTF. In DNA form, the CDR3 reads TGTGCCAGCAGTGAATTCAGGGGAACGAAGGGCTACACCTTC.

The chain couples TRBV27 to TRBJ1-5, with TRBD1 matching 9 bases. The CDR3 totals 13 residues. V gave up 8 bases and J gave up 3 bases; unmatched junction bases: 2. The germline V gene encodes CDR1 MNHEY and CDR2 SMNVEV (reference sequence). CDR3 in DNA: TGTGCCAGCCGGGACAGGGTCAATCAGCCCCAGCATTTT. This encodes CASRDRVNQPQHF.

CDR3 sequence reads: CAITSTFGGRSGANVLTF. Here the CDR3 DNA reads TGTGCCATCACATCCACTTTTGGAGGGCGGTCTGGGGCCAACGTCCTGACTTTC. The J gene is TRBJ2-6, the V gene TRBV10-3; TRBD2 is a possible D gene (6 bases). Germline lookup yields CDR1 ENHRY and CDR2 SYGVKD. Deletions cut 7 bases from V and 1 base from J, with 20 bases between. The CDR3 has 18 amino acids.

The chain recombines TRBV18 with TRBJ2-5; 13 nucleotides line up with TRBD2. Looked up from germline, CDR1 is KGHSH and CDR2 is LQKENI. CDR3 length: 16 amino acids. V shed 5 bases and J 7 bases; nucleotides not matched to a gene: 10. The DNA of the CDR3 is TGTGCCAGCTCAGGACTAGCGGGGGCCTCAGCGGCGACCCAGTACTTC. This encodes CASSGLAGASAATQYF.

As concerns this clone: This same CDR3 is encoded by further DNA sequences in the sample. The V call is TRBV29-1, the J call TRBJ2-2, with 11 nucleotides matching TRBD1. This CDR3 is built from 14 residues. J lost 4 bases, V lost 5 bases, and 3 bases had no gene match. Looked up from germline, CDR1 is SQVTM and CDR2 is ANQGSEA. CDR3 nucleotides: TGCAGCGTTCGGGGACAGGGGGGCACCGGGGAGCTGTTTTTT. Amino acid sequence: CSVRGQGGTGELFF.

The J gene is TRBJ2-3, the V gene TRBV19; 9 positions agree with TRBD2. J gave up 4 bases and V 3 bases, and 2 bases lay outside the gene matches. Germline loops: CDR1 LNHDA, CDR2 SQIVND (reference sequence). CDR3 size: 14 residues. Here the CDR3 reads CASSISGGSDTQYF. CDR3 DNA sequence: TGTGCCAGTAGTATTAGCGGGGGATCAGATACGCAGTATTTT.

J is TRBJ2-4 and V is TRBV6-2 or TRBV6-3; TRBD2 aligns across 15 bases. The CDR3 runs 17 residues. Trimming cost V 6 bases and J 6 bases; bases outside gene matches: 9. Germline lookup yields CDR1 MNHEY and CDR2 SVGEGT. The CDR3: CASSPGLAGGQGNIQYF. CDR3 in DNA: TGTGCCAGCAGCCCCGGACTAGCGGGGGGGCAGGGAAACATTCAGTACTTC.

J is TRBJ2-5 and V is TRBV2; TRBD1 aligns across 7 bases. Germline CDR1 SNHLY, CDR2 FYNNEI. Germline trimming cut 7 bases from V and 1 base from J; bases unmatched to any gene: 3. The CDR3 contains 13 residues. The CDR3 DNA follows: TGTGCCAGCACCAGGGACAGCCAAGAGACCCAGTACTTC. It specifies CASTRDSQETQYF.

The chain has TRBV3-1 (or the pseudogene TRBV3-2) and TRBJ2-2; no reliable D call. CDR3 length: 14 amino acids. The V gene lost 0 bases and the J gene lost 4 bases, with 6 bases spanning the gap. Germline V gene sequence: CDR1 LGHDT, CDR2 YNNKEL (reference sequence). The CDR3, as DNA: TGTGCCAGCAGCCAAGACTACAGCACCGGGGAGCTGTTTTTT. Protein: CASSQDYSTGELFF.